These T cell receptor beta chains were read from a single sample in a study of blood T cell repertoires in COVID-19. Here immunoSEQ multiplex PCR was the method, and the copy in TCRdb shows in-frame clones only, minus some. This sample has approximately 230,000 clones, with about nine tenths found just once. Sequenced material: PBMCs or T cells enriched from blood (not recorded which). The receptors were gathered from a man aged 35-49 years who had recovered from COVID-19. The CDR3 runs from the conserved cysteine through the conserved F or W. D genes are given only for firm matches. Size is stated for part of the rows, as once, few or many counts, or as a class when the clone is expanded.

NA,TRBJ2-7,TRBD2,TRBV5-8,TGTGCCAGCAGCTTGGCCCCTAGCGGGAGCGCCAGCTCCTACGAGCAGTACTTC,CASSLAPSGSASSYEQYF
NA,TRBJ1-1,NA,TRBV18,TGTGCCAGCTCACCTGGACTGAGGGGGACTGAAGCTTTCTTT,CASSPGLRGTEAFF
NA,TRBJ2-7,NA,TRBV25-1,TGTGCCAGCAGTGAGTCCCGGGACACGCCTCGGTACGAGCAGTACTTC,CASSESRDTPRYEQYF
NA,TRBJ1-2,NA,TRBV4-3,TGCGCCAGCAGCCAAGGTGGCAGGGCTGGCTACACCTTC,CASSQGGRAGYTF
NA,TRBJ1-6,NA,TRBV27,TGTGCCAGCACCGACAGGCCGAAACATAATTCACCCCTCCACTTT,CASTDRPKHNSPLHF
NA,TRBJ1-2,NA,TRBV3-1/TRBV3-2,TGTGCCAGCAGCCAAGGGAGCGTCTACTATGGCTACACCTTC,CASSQGSVYYGYTF
NA,TRBJ2-7,NA,TRBV15,TGTGCCACCAGCAGATCCTCAGGGGAGTGGGAGCAGTACTTC,CATSRSSGEWEQYF
NA,TRBJ1-6,TRBD1,TRBV6-5,TGTGCCAGCAGTTACCACGGACAGGCGCAATCACCCCTCCACTTT,CASSYHGQAQSPLHF
NA,TRBJ2-2,TRBD1,TRBV9,TGTGCCAGCAGCGCAGAGACAGGGGCGGGGGAGCTGTTTTTT,CASSAETGAGELFF
NA,TRBJ2-1,TRBD2,TRBV2,TGTGCCAGCAGGGGACTAGCGGGGGACAATGAGCAGTTCTTC,CASRGLAGDNEQFF
NA,TRBJ1-5,TRBD1,TRBV6-5,TGTGCCAGCCAGGGGGCGGGAATGCAGCCCCAGCATTTT,CASQGAGMQPQHF
NA,TRBJ2-7,NA,TRBV5-1,TGCGCCAGCAGCTTGGGGAGTAGCGAGCAGTACTTC,CASSLGSSEQYF
few,TRBJ1-6,NA,TRBV2,TGTGCCGCCAAGTCGACAGCTCAATCACCCCTCCACTTT,CAAKSTAQSPLHF
NA,TRBJ1-4,NA,TRBV7-9,TGTGCCAGCAGCTTAGAAAGAGTTGAAAAACTGTTTTTT,CASSLERVEKLFF
once,TRBJ1-2,NA,TRBV19,TGTGCCAGTAGTTTTCGGGACTCAGCTAACTATGGCTACACCTTC,CASSFRDSANYGYTF
NA,TRBJ1-1,NA,TRBV7-9,TGTGCCAGCAGTTCTGACAGGAGCGCTTTCTTT,CASSSDRSAFF
NA,TRBJ2-7,TRBD2,TRBV10-3,TGTGCCATTACTAGCGGGACTACCTACGAGCAGTACTTC,CAITSGTTYEQYF
NA,TRBJ2-1,TRBD2,TRBV7-2,TGTGCCAGCAGCTTACGGCTAGCGGGGATCTCCTACAATGAGCAGTTCTTC,CASSLRLAGISYNEQFF
NA,TRBJ2-7,TRBD2,TRBV28,TGTGCCAGCAGTTTTATAGCGGGACTCTACGAGCAGTACTTC,CASSFIAGLYEQYF
medium-sized,TRBJ2-1,TRBD2,TRBV4-2,TGTGCCAGCAGCCAAGGACTAGCGGGAGGGGTTGAGCAGTTCTTC,CASSQGLAGGVEQFF
NA,TRBJ1-5,NA,TRBV12-3/TRBV12-4,TGTGCCAGCAGTGGTCTAGGTCAGCCCCAGCATTTT,CASSGLGQPQHF
NA,TRBJ2-1,NA,TRBV7-8,TGTGCCAGCAGCTTTGTCGGGGAGCAGTTCTTC,CASSFVGEQFF
many,TRBJ2-5,NA,TRBV5-3,TGTGCCAGAAGCTCCGGACAGCAAGAGACCCAGTACTTC,CARSSGQQETQYF
NA,TRBJ2-5,TRBD1,TRBV19,TGTGCCAGTAGTATAAACAGGGGAGAGACCCAGTACTTC,CASSINRGETQYF
many,TRBJ2-7,NA,TRBV30,TGTGCCTGGAGCCGACTTTTGAGCTCCTACGAGCAGTACTTC,CAWSRLLSSYEQYF
NA,TRBJ1-1,NA,TRBV12-3/TRBV12-4,TGTGCCAGCACTCAGGCTGGTGAAGCTTTCTTT,CASTQAGEAFF
NA,TRBJ1-4,NA,TRBV7-6,TGTGCCAGCAGCTTTTGGGGGGATGCAACTAATGAAAAACTGTTTTTT,CASSFWGDATNEKLFF
NA,TRBJ1-3,TRBD1,TRBV19,TGTGCCAGTAGCCACAGGGGGACCGCCATATATTTT,CASSHRGTAIYF